This T cell receptor (beta chain) was identified during a study of identical twins. This clonotype appeared many times. TCRdb re-called the 5' RACE reads through MiXCR, storing one row per CDR3 protein. Of about 290,000 distinct CDR3 sequences in the sample, roughly 8.6% were seen once. With 0 bases clipped from V and 2 bases from J, the junction kept 2 bases outside the gene matches. The germline CDR1 and CDR2 sequences are SGHRS and YFSETQ. The CDR3 extends over 14 amino acids. The same sample was also studied in work on yellow fever vaccine responses in identical twins.

Sequencing was carried out using CD8+ T cells sorted from blood. The chain joins TRBV5-1 to TRBJ2-7, with TRBD1 matching over 7 bases. This sequence was found in a woman between 18 and 29 years old in good health. This CDR3 reads CASSLVGQTYEQYF. DNA of the CDR3: TGCGCCAGCAGCTTGGTGGGACAGACCTACGAGCAGTACTTC.